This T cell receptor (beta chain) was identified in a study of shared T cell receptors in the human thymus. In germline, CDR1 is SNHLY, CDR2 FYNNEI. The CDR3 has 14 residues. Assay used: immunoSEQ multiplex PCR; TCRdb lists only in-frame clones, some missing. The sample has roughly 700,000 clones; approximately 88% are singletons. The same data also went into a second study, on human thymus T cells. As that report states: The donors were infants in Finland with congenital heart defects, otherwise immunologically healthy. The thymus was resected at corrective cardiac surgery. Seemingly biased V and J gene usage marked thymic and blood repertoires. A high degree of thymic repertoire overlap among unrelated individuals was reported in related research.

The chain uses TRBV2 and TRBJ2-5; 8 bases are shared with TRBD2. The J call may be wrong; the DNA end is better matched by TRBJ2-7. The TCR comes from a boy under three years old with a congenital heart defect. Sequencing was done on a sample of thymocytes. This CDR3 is CASRSTSGRYEQYF. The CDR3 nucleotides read TGTGCCAGCAGATCCACTAGCGGCCGATACGAGCAGTACTTC.